A selection of T cell receptor beta chains follows, all from one sample in a study of blood T cell repertoires in COVID-19. Method: immunoSEQ multiplex PCR; TCRdb's copy keeps in-frame clones and lacks some. The table has 110,000 to 150,000 clones, about 82% seen once. Sequencing used peripheral blood. The receptors shown here come from a man aged 45-60 years with acute or convalescent COVID-19. Both conserved end residues are part of each CDR3. D genes are given only for firm matches. Size is omitted from some rows. Given values are once, few, many or a class for expanded clones.

D gene,V gene,clone size,J gene,CDR3 protein,CDR3 DNA
TRBD1,TRBV7-8,NA,TRBJ2-7,CASSQGTGGYEQYF,TGTGCCAGCAGCCAGGGGACAGGAGGCTACGAGCAGTACTTC
NA,TRBV14,NA,TRBJ1-2,CASSQVISGYGYTF,TGTGCCAGCAGCCAAGTAATCTCCGGGTACGGCTACACCTTC
TRBD1,TRBV12-3/TRBV12-4,few,TRBJ1-2,CASSLQQGDGYTF,TGTGCCAGCAGTTTGCAACAGGGGGATGGCTACACCTTC
TRBD1,TRBV5-1,NA,TRBJ1-5,CASSLTGVNQPQHF,TGCGCCAGCAGCTTGACAGGGGTGAATCAGCCCCAGCATTTT
NA,TRBV5-6,NA,TRBJ2-4,CASSLSVILAKNIQYF,TGTGCCAGCAGCTTGAGCGTGATACTAGCCAAAAACATTCAGTACTTC
NA,TRBV6-5,NA,TRBJ1-1,CASKAGNTEAFF,TGTGCCAGCAAGGCGGGGAACACTGAAGCTTTCTTT
NA,TRBV29-1,NA,TRBJ1-1,CSVEGVVTEAFF,TGCAGCGTAGAGGGGGTTGTCACTGAAGCTTTCTTT
NA,TRBV10-3,NA,TRBJ2-5,CAISEGLTQQETQYF,TGTGCCATCAGTGAGGGACTGACTCAACAAGAGACCCAGTACTTC
NA,TRBV6-5,NA,TRBJ2-7,CASSYSIQYEQYF,TGTGCCAGCAGTTACTCGATACAGTACGAGCAGTACTTC
TRBD1,TRBV11-3,NA,TRBJ1-2,CASSLDRTGDTNYGYTF,TGTGCCAGCAGCTTAGACAGGACAGGAGACACTAACTATGGCTACACCTTC
NA,TRBV9,NA,TRBJ2-2,CASSGRVSYFNTGELFF,TGTGCCAGCAGCGGCCGCGTGAGCTACTTCAACACCGGGGAGCTGTTTTTT
TRBD2,TRBV4-1,NA,TRBJ2-7,CASSQDPGGAYEQYF,TGCGCCAGCAGCCAAGACCCGGGGGGTGCCTACGAGCAGTACTTC
NA,TRBV4-1,NA,TRBJ2-3,CASSQDVDTDTQYF,TGCGCCAGCAGCCAAGACGTAGATACAGATACGCAGTATTTT
TRBD1,TRBV5-4,NA,TRBJ1-1,CASSRGQGKTDTEAFF,TGTGCCAGCAGCCGAGGACAGGGAAAAACGGACACTGAAGCTTTCTTT
TRBD1,TRBV19,NA,TRBJ2-7,CASGDRGGREQYF,TGTGCCAGTGGGGACAGGGGGGGTAGAGAGCAGTACTTC